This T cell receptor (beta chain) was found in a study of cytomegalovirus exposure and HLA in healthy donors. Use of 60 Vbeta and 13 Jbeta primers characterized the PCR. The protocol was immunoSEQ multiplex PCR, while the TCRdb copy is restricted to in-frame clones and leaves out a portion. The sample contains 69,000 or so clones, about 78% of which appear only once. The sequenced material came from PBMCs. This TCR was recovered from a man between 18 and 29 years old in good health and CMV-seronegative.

CDR3 residues: CAVSGLGGANTEAFF. In nucleotides, the CDR3 is TGTGCCGTTTCGGGATTAGGAGGGGCGAACACTGAAGCTTTCTTT. The chain employs TRBV30 and TRBJ1-1, with D perhaps matching TRBD1 (5 bases). Trimming shortened V by 8 bases and J by 1 base, and 20 bases separated the two germline ends. CDR1 GTSNPN and CDR2 SVGIG come from the germline V gene (reference sequence). CDR3 length equals 15 residues.